The next 20 T cell receptor beta chains were all read from a single sample in a study of blood T cell repertoires in COVID-19. TCRdb's table, derived via immunoSEQ multiplex PCR, lists solely in-frame clones and lacks some. The data hold roughly 250,000 clones, with around 87% observed a single time. Specimen: PBMCs or T cells enriched from blood (not recorded which). These receptors were collected from a woman between 40 and 50 years old with acute COVID-19.

This chain joins TRBV9 and TRBJ2-7, with D perhaps matching TRBD2 (5 bases). Trimming cost V 2 bases and J 2 bases, with 14 bases left between them. The CDR3 sequence is 15 residues long. Per the germline V gene, CDR1 is SGDLS and CDR2 is YYNGEE. CDR3 coding DNA: TGTGCCAGCAGCGTCAGACTACCGAAGCCCTACGAGCAGTACTTC. Translating gives CASSVRLPKPYEQYF.

The rearrangement joins TRBV25-1 to TRBJ1-4; D is undetermined. This CDR3 contains 18 residues. Trimming stripped 0 bases from V and 0 bases from J, with 14 bases between. Germline lookup yields CDR1 MGHDK and CDR2 SYGVNS. CDR3: CASSEYSGEVATNEKLFF. Here the CDR3 DNA reads TGTGCCAGCAGTGAATATTCTGGGGAGGTTGCAACTAATGAAAAACTGTTTTTT. The full variable domain, rest sourced from reference TRBV25-1 and TRBJ1-4, is EADIYQTPRYLVIGTGKKITLECSQTMGHDKMYWYQQDPGMELHLIHYSYGVNSTEKGDLSSESTVSRIRTEHFPLTLESARPSHTSQYLCASSEYSGEVATNEKLFFGSGTQLSVL.

The rearrangement links TRBV30 to TRBJ1-1, with no clear D. The germline V gene encodes CDR1 GTSNPN and CDR2 SVGIG (reference sequence). With 0 bases removed from V and 6 bases from J, the gap between germline ends came to 5 bases. CDR3 length: 11 amino acids. The CDR3 coding sequence is TGTGCCTGGAGTGTACAGTCTGAAGCTTTCTTT. It encodes CAWSVQSEAFF.

The J gene is TRBJ2-1, the V gene TRBV21-1; the listed D gene, TRBD2, was not tested against the DNA. TRBV21-1 is assigned pseudogene status. The CDR3 extends over 17 amino acids. The CDR3 loop is CASSKISLAGLGGEQFF. The CDR3 coding sequence is TGTGCCAGCAGCAAAATAAGTCTAGCCGGCCTTGGTGGAGAGCAGTTCTTC.

This clone has only a few counts. The chain recombines TRBV5-1 with TRBJ2-5, with D perhaps matching TRBD1 (6 bases). The CDR3 runs to 14 residues. V lost 3 bases to trimming and J lost 4 bases, with 13 bases between them. Germline V lookup: CDR1 SGHRS, CDR2 YFSETQ. Here the CDR3 reads CASSSDSSPETQYF. The DNA of the CDR3 is TGCGCCAGCAGCTCGGACAGTTCCCCAGAGACCCAGTACTTC.

This clone was seen a single time. The rearrangement links TRBV4-1 to TRBJ2-5; TRBD2 aligns across 14 bases. The CDR3 runs 16 residues. The ends lost 2 bases at V and 5 bases at J; junction bases unmatched: 4. From germline, CDR1 is MGHRA and CDR2 YSYEKL. DNA of the CDR3: TGCGCCAGCAGCCAATCCGGGACTAGCGGGAGCGAGACCCAGTACTTC. This translates into CASSQSGTSGSETQYF.

The gene calls are TRBV7-3 and TRBJ2-5, with 10 bases matching TRBD2. The V gene's germline CDR1 is SGHTA and CDR2 FQGTGA. CDR3 length equals 15 residues. With 3 bases clipped from V and 2 bases from J, the junction kept 3 bases outside the gene matches. The CDR3 region has the DNA TGTGCCAGCAGCTTTAGCGGGAGGTCGCAAGAGACCCAGTACTTC. This sequence encodes CASSFSGRSQETQYF.

The gene calls are TRBV6-4 and TRBJ2-7; TRBD2 matches 11 bases. This CDR3 spans 14 amino acids. V gave up 6 bases and J gave up 5 bases; unmatched junction bases: 6. Germline CDR1 and CDR2: MRHNA and SNTAGT. The chain's CDR3 is CASSYTSGSDEQYF. The CDR3 DNA follows: TGTGCCAGCAGCTACACTAGCGGGAGCGACGAGCAGTACTTC.

This clone has a single count. The chain employs TRBV6-5 and TRBJ2-6, with unresolved D. The CDR3 is made up of 15 amino acids. V shed 7 bases and J shed 3 bases, with 13 bases lying between them. Germline values: CDR1 MNHEY, CDR2 SVGAGI. The CDR3 sequence is CASNQPSIGANVLTF. Here the CDR3 DNA reads TGTGCCAGCAATCAGCCTAGTATTGGGGCCAACGTCCTGACTTTC.

In this sample, this clone turned up once. The chain couples TRBV20-1 to TRBJ2-7; 7 bases are shared with TRBD2. Germline CDR1 DFQATT, CDR2 SNEGSKA (reference sequence). The CDR3 is made up of 14 amino acids. Trimming removed 3 bases from V and 3 bases from J; junction bases left unmatched: 8. The CDR3 region has the DNA TGCAGTGCTAGTTCGGCCAGCGGGGACTACGAGCAGTACTTC. Its translation is CSASSASGDYEQYF.

This clone appeared once. The chain recombines TRBV2 with TRBJ2-5; D gene unclear. The CDR3 runs 11 residues. Trimming took off 7 bases at V and 0 bases at J, with 3 bases between the two ends. CDR1 and CDR2 from the germline V gene are SNHLY and FYNNEI. The CDR3 coding sequence is TGTGCCAGCACCTACCAAGAGACCCAGTACTTC. This codes for CASTYQETQYF. The whole variable domain, remainder taken from reference TRBV2 and TRBJ2-5, is EPEVTQTPSHQVTQMGQEVILRCVPISNHLYFYWYRQILGQKVEFLVSFYNNEISEKSEIFDDQFSVERPDGSNFTLKIRSTKLEDSAMYFCASTYQETQYFGPGTRLLVL.

The chain employs TRBV19 and TRBJ2-7; D is possibly TRBD1 (5 bases). Trimming pared 6 bases from V and 5 bases from J, leaving 23 bases between. This CDR3 has 16 residues. Germline V CDR1 and CDR2: LNHDA, SQIVND (reference sequence). The CDR3 region is CASSSLSGAVRDEQYF. CDR3 nucleotides: TGTGCCAGTAGCTCCCTTTCTGGGGCGGTTCGCGACGAGCAGTACTTC.

CDR3 bases: TGTGCCAGCAGCCGAACCGGGACTTTAAACACTGAAGCTTTCTTT. Encoded protein: CASSRTGTLNTEAFF. This chain links TRBV7-8 with TRBJ1-1, with D maybe TRBD1 (5 bases). The CDR3 runs 15 residues. Germline CDR1 SGHVS, CDR2 FQNEAQ. V was shortened by 5 bases and J by 2 bases, with 15 bases between the two germline ends.

The chain links TRBV5-1 to TRBJ2-2; 9 nucleotides agree with TRBD1. Per the germline V gene, CDR1 is SGHRS and CDR2 is YFSETQ. V was pared by 0 bases and J by 5 bases, with 5 bases of the junction left unmatched. The CDR3 extends over 16 amino acids. DNA of the CDR3: TGCGCCAGCAGCTTGGCGGGACAGGGAGGAACCGGGGAGCTGTTTTTT. Protein product: CASSLAGQGGTGELFF. The whole variable domain, remainder taken from reference TRBV5-1 and TRBJ2-2, is KAGVTQTPRYLIKTRGQQVTLSCSPISGHRSVSWYQQTPGQGLQFLFEYFSETQRNKGNFPGRFSGRQFSNSRSEMNVSTLELGDSALYLCASSLAGQGGTGELFFGEGSRLTVL.

The gene calls are TRBV29-1 and TRBJ2-1; 9 bases fit TRBD2. V was pared by 8 bases and J by 4 bases, with 6 bases of the junction left unmatched. The length of the CDR3 is 13 residues. The germline CDR1 and CDR2 sequences are SQVTM and ANQGSEA. The CDR3 loop reads CSTRTSAYNEQFF. The DNA for the CDR3 is TGCAGCACACGGACTAGCGCATACAATGAGCAGTTCTTC.

The chain carries TRBV7-9 and TRBJ2-1, with D maybe TRBD2 (5 bases). CDR1 is SEHNR and CDR2 is FQNEAQ in the germline V gene (reference sequence). This CDR3 has 15 residues. Trimming shortened V by 1 base and J by 5 bases, and 12 bases separated the two germline ends. The CDR3 protein is CASSLVLAANNEQFF. CDR3 coding DNA: TGTGCCAGCAGCTTAGTCCTAGCAGCAAACAATGAGCAGTTCTTC.

The genes are TRBV5-4 and TRBJ2-2, with TRBD2 identical over 11 bases. Trimming took 2 bases from V and 5 from J; bases not matched to a gene: 2. Germline V gene sequence: CDR1 SGHNT, CDR2 YYREEE (reference sequence). The CDR3 runs to 15 residues. In DNA form, the CDR3 reads TGTGCCAGCAGCTTCCGGACTAGCGGGACCGGGGAGCTGTTTTTT. This gives the protein CASSFRTSGTGELFF. Combining the CDR3 with reference TRBV5-4 and TRBJ2-2 gives the whole variable domain ETGVTQSPTHLIKTRGQQVTLRCSSQSGHNTVSWYQQALGQGPQFIFQYYREEENGRGNFPPRFSGLQFPNYSSELNVNALELDDSALYLCASSFRTSGTGELFFGEGSRLTVL.

V usage is TRBV27 and J usage is TRBJ2-7, with D maybe TRBD1 (5 bases). The germline gives CDR1 MNHEY, CDR2 SMNVEV (reference sequence). This CDR3 comprises 12 residues. V lost 5 bases, J lost 4 bases, and 9 bases lay in between. The chain's CDR3 is CASSTDRYEQYF. CDR3 nucleotide sequence: TGTGCCAGCAGTACTGACAGATACGAGCAGTACTTC.

This clone was detected only once. V gene TRBV5-8 combines with J gene TRBJ1-1; D call uncertain. Trimming removed 1 base at V and 3 bases at J, with 16 bases between. The CDR3 extends over 16 amino acids. The germline V gene has CDR1 SGHTS and CDR2 YDEGEE. The CDR3, as DNA: TGTGCCAGCAGCTTGAGTCGAGCCCGAGGGCACACTGAAGCTTTCTTT. Its protein product is CASSLSRARGHTEAFF.

This clone was counted once. J is TRBJ1-3 and V is TRBV7-8; the D is unclear. The CDR3 length is 17 residues. Germline values: CDR1 SGHVS, CDR2 FQNEAQ. V was clipped by 1 base and J by 3 bases, with 16 bases between them. This CDR3 reads CASSLDSPEVRGNTIYF. DNA for the CDR3: TGTGCCAGCAGCTTAGATTCACCAGAAGTTCGTGGAAACACCATATATTTT.